The rows below give T cell receptor beta chains drawn from one sample of a study of T cells in Graves' hyperthyroidism and ophthalmopathy. MiXCR was run by TCRdb on the multiplex PCR reads, yielding one entry per CDR3 protein. Among around 720,000 distinct CDR3 sequences listed, roughly a third were seen once. Material for sequencing was blood. These receptors all come from a woman aged 40-49 years with Graves' hyperthyroidism. The CDR3 runs from the conserved cysteine through the conserved F or W. D genes are given only for firm matches. Size is omitted from some rows. Given values are once, few, many or a class for expanded clones.

j_call | d_call | v_call | clone_size | cdr3_nt | cdr3_aa
TRBJ1-1 | TRBD1 | TRBV3-1 | . | TGTGCCAGCAGCCAATTCGGACAGGGTGGCACTGAAGCTTTCTTT | CASSQFGQGGTEAFF
TRBJ1-1 | . | TRBV19 | many | TGTGCCACCCACAGGGACACTGAAGCTTTCTTT | CATHRDTEAFF
TRBJ1-1 | TRBD1 | TRBV13 | many | TGTGCCAGCAGCCCCGGGACAGGGGAGGTGGGGACTGAAGCTTTCTTT | CASSPGTGEVGTEAFF
TRBJ1-6 | . | TRBV6-2/TRBV6-3 | . | TGTGCCAGCAGCCACAGCGGGACTGTCGTGAGACCCCTCCACTTT | CASSHSGTVVRPLHF
TRBJ2-7 | . | TRBV6-5 | . | TGTGCCAGCAGTTACTCGCGTAGTAGCCCCTACGAGCAGTACTTC | CASSYSRSSPYEQYF
TRBJ1-5 | . | TRBV29-1 | . | TGCATCGTTCCCAATCAGCCCCAGCATTTT | CIVPNQPQHF
TRBJ2-5 | TRBD2 | TRBV7-9 | few | TGTGCCAGCAGCCCAACTAGCGGGTCTGAGACCCAGTACTTC | CASSPTSGSETQYF
TRBJ1-1 | TRBD1 | TRBV10-3 | few | TGTGCCATCAGTGAAAGGGGGCTGGCTGAAGCTTTCTTT | CAISERGLAEAFF
TRBJ1-5 | . | TRBV28 | . | TGTGCCAGCAGTTTAAGGACGGTTCAGCCCCAGCATTTT | CASSLRTVQPQHF
TRBJ2-7 | . | TRBV7-9 | . | TGTGCCAGCAGCCTAGACAGAGCAAAGTATTACGAGCAGTACTTC | CASSLDRAKYYEQYF
TRBJ1-4 | . | TRBV4-3 | few | TGCGCCAGCAGCAAAGGGTCTGCAGCAACTAATGAAAAACTGTTTTTT | CASSKGSAATNEKLFF
TRBJ2-3 | TRBD2 | TRBV20-1 | . | TGCAGTGCTAGATCGCGGGAGGGACCAGATACGCAGTATTTT | CSARSREGPDTQYF
TRBJ1-6 | . | TRBV7-9 | once | TGTGCCAGCAGGCGAACGGCCTATTCACCCCTCCACTTT | CASRRTAYSPLHF
TRBJ1-5 | TRBD1 | TRBV18 | . | TGTGCCAGCTCACCACGGTCCAGGGGGCAAGATCAGCCCCAGCATTTT | CASSPRSRGQDQPQHF
TRBJ1-4 | . | TRBV7-2 | . | TGTGCCAGCAGCTTAATCAGGGGCGAACTGTTTTTT | CASSLIRGELFF
TRBJ1-1 | . | TRBV7-3 | many | TGTGCCAGCAGCGCCCCTGGGAACACTGAAGCTTTCTTT | CASSAPGNTEAFF
TRBJ1-2 | TRBD1 | TRBV7-9 | . | TGTGCCAGCAGCATTAGGACAGGGGCGGACTATGGCTACACCTTC | CASSIRTGADYGYTF
TRBJ2-2 | . | TRBV24-1 | few | TGTGCCACCAGAAGGTCCAACGGGGAGCTGTTTTTT | CATRRSNGELFF
TRBJ1-6 | . | TRBV11-2 | few | TGTGCCAGCAGCTTCCAACCTCTATCGACCGATTATTCACCCCTCCACTTT | CASSFQPLSTDYSPLHF
TRBJ2-3 | . | TRBV13 | . | TGTGCCAGCAGCGACCGGTCGGGGTTTTCAGATACGCAGTATTTT | CASSDRSGFSDTQYF
TRBJ1-5 | . | TRBV10-3 | many | TGTGCCATCAGTGGACAGCCCGGAAAGCCCCAGCATTTT | CAISGQPGKPQHF
TRBJ1-5 | . | TRBV12-3/TRBV12-4 | many | TGTGCCAGCAGCTTAGGTCAGCCCCAGCATTTT | CASSLGQPQHF
TRBJ1-2 | . | TRBV20-1 | . | TGCAGTGCTAGAGATGAGGCAGGCTATGGCTACACCTTC | CSARDEAGYGYTF
TRBJ2-7 | TRBD2 | TRBV7-2 | many | TGTGCCAGCAGCTTTCTCGGGACTAGCCCCCACGAGCAGTACTTC | CASSFLGTSPHEQYF
TRBJ1-5 | . | TRBV2 | . | TGTGCCAGCAGTGAAGCGACAGGAGCAAATCAGCCCCAGCATTTT | CASSEATGANQPQHF
TRBJ2-7 | TRBD1 | TRBV29-1 | many | TGCAGCGTTGAGACTGATCCGGGACAGGGCCTCTACGAGCAGTACTTC | CSVETDPGQGLYEQYF
TRBJ1-5 | . | TRBV30 | . | TGTGCCTGGAGTCCTATAGGGGTCAACCAGCCCCAGCATTTT | CAWSPIGVNQPQHF
TRBJ1-3 | . | TRBV7-2 | many | TGTGCCAGCAGCTTAGAGGGGGACCGCGGAAACACCATATATTTT | CASSLEGDRGNTIYF
TRBJ1-1 | . | TRBV5-6 | few | TGTGCCAGCAGTCCAGGGGCCATCAACACTGAAGCTTTCTTT | CASSPGAINTEAFF
TRBJ2-3 | TRBD1 | TRBV7-8 | . | TGTGCCAGCAGCCCGATTCCGGGACAGGGTTCCCCAGATACGCAGTATTTT | CASSPIPGQGSPDTQYF
TRBJ1-4 | . | TRBV9 | . | TGTGCCAGCAGCGTAGAGGGGACGGTTGGTGAAAAACTGTTTTTT | CASSVEGTVGEKLFF
TRBJ1-2 | . | TRBV29-1 | . | TGCAGCGCCGGAGAGGGGAACTATGGCTACACCTTC | CSAGEGNYGYTF
TRBJ2-2 | . | TRBV12-3/TRBV12-4 | . | TGTGCCAGCAGCCAGTCCGAGACAGGTCCGAGCGGGCTGTTTTTT | CASSQSETGPSGLFF
TRBJ2-7 | . | TRBV29-1 | few | TGCAGCGTTGAGAAAGGGAACGAGCAGTACTTC | CSVEKGNEQYF
TRBJ2-7 | TRBD1 | TRBV14 | few | TGTGCCAGCAGCCAAACAGGGGAGTCCTACGAGCAGTACTTC | CASSQTGESYEQYF